Described below is a single T cell receptor beta chain sequence and its context. Other DNA sequences in this specimen translate into the identical CDR3. Some clones are missing from TCRdb's copy, which holds only in-frame ones; the method was immunoSEQ multiplex PCR. This table has 190,000 or so clones, around 93% appearing once. These data come from a study of control samples from healthy donors and cancer patients. V was pared by 5 bases and J by 4 bases, with 11 bases of the junction left unmatched. CDR3 size: 16 residues. CDR1 is MNHEY and CDR2 is SMNVEV in the germline V gene (reference sequence).

The sequence came from a man aged 18 to 29 in good health. The chain combines TRBV27 with TRBJ2-1; the match to TRBD1 covers 7 bases. Sequencing was carried out using blood. The CDR3 loop is CASSPGLGTAYNEQFF. The DNA of the CDR3 is TGTGCCAGCAGTCCCGGACTCGGGACAGCGTACAATGAGCAGTTCTTC.